Presented here are 23 T cell receptor beta chains from one specimen sequenced in a study of OX40 agonist ivuxolimab in advanced cancers. Sequenced by immunoSEQ multiplex PCR; TCRdb stores in-frame clones only, minus some. Of roughly 59,000 clones in the sample, around 93% were seen once. Material: CD4+ or CD8+ T cells sorted from blood, obtained in a trial of the OX40 agonist ivuxolimab. The source of these receptors is an adult with an advanced solid tumor such as melanoma, head and neck, liver or kidney cancer.

The CDR3 sequence: CATSRAGGLTDTQYF. The DNA for the CDR3 is TGTGCCACCAGCAGGGCGGGGGGCCTCACAGATACGCAGTATTTT. The gene calls are TRBV15 and TRBJ2-3; 8 bases are a match to TRBD2. Germline V gives CDR1 LNHNV, CDR2 YYDKDF (reference sequence). V gave up 3 bases and J gave up 2 bases; unmatched junction bases: 4. The CDR3 has 15 amino acids.

V is TRBV27 and J is TRBJ1-5, with D perhaps matching TRBD1 (6 bases). Germline V gives CDR1 MNHEY, CDR2 SMNVEV (reference sequence). The V end was cut by 5 bases, the J end by 4 bases, with 9 bases between. CDR3 length: 13 amino acids. The CDR3 bases are TGTGCCAGCAGTGTAACAGGGAATCAGCCCCAGCATTTT. Its translation is CASSVTGNQPQHF.

In DNA, the CDR3 is TGTGCCAGCAGCTTGGGGGTAAACGAGCAGTACTTC. The encoded protein is CASSLGVNEQYF. The chain joins TRBV5-6 to TRBJ2-7, with no clear D. The CDR3 extends over 12 amino acids. The V end lost 0 bases, the J end lost 5 bases, and 6 bases lay between the germline ends. Germline V gene sequence: CDR1 SGHDT, CDR2 YYEEEE.

V gene TRBV29-1 combines with J gene TRBJ1-4; D call uncertain. The CDR3 consists of 15 residues. Germline lookup yields CDR1 SQVTM and CDR2 ANQGSEA. The CDR3 region is CSVTKVGQTNEKLFF. The CDR3 bases are TGCAGTGTCACCAAGGTTGGGCAAACTAATGAAAAACTGTTTTTT.

This clone was seen more than once but under ten times. The J gene is TRBJ2-3, the V gene TRBV6-5; TRBD2 is a possible D gene (5 bases). Trimming took off 4 bases at V and 4 bases at J, with 12 bases between the two ends. The CDR3 is 14 residues long. CDR1 is MNHEY and CDR2 is SVGAGI in the germline V gene. The chain's CDR3 is CASSFGVEADTQYF. The CDR3 coding sequence is TGTGCCAGCAGTTTCGGGGTGGAAGCAGATACGCAGTATTTT.

V and J are TRBV10-3 and TRBJ1-2; TRBD1 agrees at 12 bases. The length of the CDR3 is 14 residues. Trimming at V came to 8 bases and at J to 4 bases, leaving 5 bases not matched to a gene. CDR1 and CDR2 (germline): ENHRY, SYGVKD. CDR3 sequence reads: CAIGGTGGVYGYTF. The CDR3 coding sequence is TGTGCCATCGGGGGGACAGGGGGCGTCTATGGCTACACCTTC.

The chain carries TRBV7-9 and TRBJ2-7, with a weak D call TRBD2 (6 bases). Germline V gives CDR1 SEHNR, CDR2 FQNEAQ (reference sequence). Trimming left V 4 bases short and J 2 bases short, with 21 bases between. There are 17 residues in the CDR3. CDR3 protein: CASSSLAGRSAAYEQYF. The CDR3 nucleotides read TGTGCCAGCAGCTCGCTGGCGGGGAGGTCCGCCGCCTACGAGCAGTACTTC. Drawing the rest from reference TRBV7-9 and TRBJ2-7, the complete variable domain is DTGVSQNPRHKITKRGQNVTFRCDPISEHNRLYWYRQTLGQGPEFLTYFQNEAQLEKSRLLSDRFSAERPKGSFSTLEIQRTEQGDSAMYLCASSSLAGRSAAYEQYFGPGTRLTVT.

The chain recombines TRBV14 with TRBJ2-6; the D is unclear. The V gene's germline CDR1 is SGHDN and CDR2 FVKESK. The ends were cut back, 0 bases at V and 11 bases at J, with 14 bases in the middle. CDR3 size: 15 residues. The CDR3 here is CASSQDASGRDVLTF. The CDR3 DNA reads TGTGCCAGCAGCCAAGATGCGTCAGGAAGGGACGTCCTGACTTTC.

The chain is built from TRBV5-1 and TRBJ2-5, with 9 bases aligning to TRBD2. The better agreement between TRBJ2-7 and the DNA end casts doubt on the J call. Looked up from germline, CDR1 is SGHRS and CDR2 is YFSETQ. CDR3 size: 15 residues. Here the CDR3 reads CASSLFSGGLYEQYF. Here the CDR3 DNA reads TGCGCCAGCAGCTTATTCAGCGGGGGGTTATACGAGCAGTACTTC.

CDR3: CASSLGQELYGYTF. The CDR3 bases are TGTGCCAGCAGCCTGGGACAGGAGCTCTATGGCTACACCTTC. The chain links TRBV7-2 to TRBJ1-2; 8 bases align to TRBD1. Trimming took 5 bases from V and 4 from J; bases not matched to a gene: 6. In germline, CDR1 is SGHTA, CDR2 FQGNSA. The CDR3 is 14 amino acids.

The chain recombines TRBV7-9 with TRBJ2-2; the D gene is possibly TRBD1 (5 bases). V gave up 8 bases and J gave up 2 bases, with 12 bases separating them. CDR1 is SEHNR and CDR2 is FQNEAQ in the germline V gene (reference sequence). This CDR3 is 14 amino acids long. CDR3: CASGQGANTGELFF. CDR3 nucleotides: TGTGCCAGCGGACAAGGGGCCAACACCGGGGAGCTGTTTTTT.

The CDR3 loop reads CASSPPDRGHRNEQFF. Here the CDR3 DNA reads TGTGCCAGCTCACCACCGGACAGGGGCCATCGCAATGAGCAGTTCTTC. This chain links TRBV18 with TRBJ2-1; 9 bases are shared with TRBD1. The CDR3 has 16 amino acids. J gave up 6 bases and V 0 bases, and 6 bases lay outside the gene matches. Germline V gene sequence: CDR1 KGHSH, CDR2 LQKENI. Full variable domain (missing parts from reference TRBV18 and TRBJ2-1): NAGVMQNPRHLVRRRGQEARLRCSPMKGHSHVYWYRQLPEEGLKFMVYLQKENIIDESGMPKERFSAEFPKEGPSILRIQQVVRGDSAAYFCASSPPDRGHRNEQFFGPGTRLTVL.

Written as DNA, the CDR3 is TGTGCCAGCAGTTACGGGGAAACCGGGGAGCTGTTTTTT. It is translated as CASSYGETGELFF. The gene calls are TRBV6-5 and TRBJ2-2; no definite D call. The germline gives CDR1 MNHEY, CDR2 SVGAGI. This CDR3 has 13 residues. Trimming left V 2 bases short and J 5 bases short, with 6 bases between.

This clone was found once. The rearrangement links TRBV15 to TRBJ1-2; D unclear. CDR1 is LNHNV, CDR2 YYDKDF, per germline (reference sequence). V lost 8 bases and J lost 1, with 11 bases in between. CDR3 size: 13 residues. The CDR3 loop is CATSAGINYGYTF. CDR3 coding DNA: TGTGCCACCTCAGCGGGGATTAACTATGGCTACACCTTC.

The gene calls are TRBV5-6 and TRBJ1-2; 7 nucleotides agree with TRBD1. In germline, CDR1 is SGHDT, CDR2 YYEEEE. The trim removed 4 bases at V and 4 bases at J, leaving 7 bases unmatched. The CDR3 has 14 amino acids. CDR3 protein: CASSPGQITYGYTF. The CDR3 DNA sequence: TGTGCCAGCAGCCCGGGACAGATCACCTATGGCTACACCTTC.

The genes are TRBV5-3 and TRBJ2-4, with no clear D. TRBV5-3 is noted as an ORF with a role that remains uncertain. The CDR3 loop spans 19 amino acids. The V end was cut by 0 bases, the J end by 0 bases, with 19 bases between. The CDR3 loop reads CARSLVGRARLIAKNIQYF. The CDR3 nucleotides are TGTGCCAGAAGCTTGGTTGGTAGGGCCAGACTTATAGCCAAAAACATTCAGTACTTC.

The V gene is TRBV6-1, the J gene TRBJ2-3; possible D gene TRBD1, 5 bases. The ends were cut back, 7 bases at V and 4 bases at J, with 18 bases in the middle. This CDR3 region has 15 residues. The germline V gene encodes CDR1 MNHNS and CDR2 SASEGT. CDR3 coding DNA: TGTGCCAGCACCGAGGAAGGGGCAGGCTCAGATACGCAGTATTTT. Its protein product is CASTEEGAGSDTQYF.

V usage is TRBV4-1 and J usage is TRBJ2-4, with D tentatively TRBD2 (5 bases). Deletions cut 1 base from V and 0 bases from J, with 10 bases between. Looked up from germline, CDR1 is MGHRA and CDR2 is YSYEKL. This CDR3 has 16 amino acids. CDR3 residues: CASSQVGGLAKNIQYF. Written as DNA, the CDR3 is TGCGCCAGCAGCCAAGTAGGCGGACTAGCCAAAAACATTCAGTACTTC.

J is TRBJ2-5 and V is TRBV19; 8 bases align to TRBD2. This CDR3 has 15 amino acids. Losses at the gene ends were 3 bases for V and 4 bases for J; bases not matched to a gene: 7. Per the germline V gene, CDR1 is LNHDA and CDR2 is SQIVND (reference sequence). CDR3 loop: CASSIGRALGETQYF. In DNA, the CDR3 is TGTGCCAGTAGTATCGGGAGGGCCCTCGGAGAGACCCAGTACTTC.

The chain joins TRBV27 to TRBJ1-1; 9 nucleotides align to TRBD1. V was clipped by 6 bases and J by 4 bases; unmatched bases: 9. Germline-derived CDR1 and CDR2 are MNHEY and SMNVEV (reference sequence). This CDR3 spans 15 amino acids. The CDR3 DNA is TGTGCCAGCAGCGACGGGACAGGGCTTTTCACTGAAGCTTTCTTT. Its protein product is CASSDGTGLFTEAFF.

The chain employs TRBV9 and TRBJ2-3, with 9 bases matching TRBD2. Germline V gives CDR1 SGDLS, CDR2 YYNGEE. CDR3 length: 16 residues. Trimming removed 0 bases from V and 5 bases from J; junction bases left unmatched: 7. CDR3 coding DNA: TGTGCCAGCAGCGTAGAGGTTAGCGGGAGTCTAGATACGCAGTATTTT. Amino acids: CASSVEVSGSLDTQYF.

V is TRBV4-3 and J is TRBJ1-5; D remains ambiguous. Germline V gene lookup returns CDR1 LGHNA and CDR2 YSLEER. The CDR3 sequence is 13 residues long. Between the trimmed V and J ends, which lost 4 bases and 3 bases, there was a span of 7 bases. The CDR3 protein is CASSPGDNQPQHF. CDR3 coding DNA: TGCGCCAGCAGCCCAGGAGACAATCAGCCCCAGCATTTT.

The chain carries TRBV5-6 and TRBJ2-7; D not resolved. Between the trimmed V and J ends, which lost 4 bases and 7 bases, there was a span of 12 bases. The CDR3 spans 12 residues. The germline CDR1 and CDR2 sequences are SGHDT and YYEEEE. For the CDR3, the DNA is TGTGCCAGCAGCGTCGGTGTCCGGGAGCAGTACTTC. It is translated as CASSVGVREQYF.